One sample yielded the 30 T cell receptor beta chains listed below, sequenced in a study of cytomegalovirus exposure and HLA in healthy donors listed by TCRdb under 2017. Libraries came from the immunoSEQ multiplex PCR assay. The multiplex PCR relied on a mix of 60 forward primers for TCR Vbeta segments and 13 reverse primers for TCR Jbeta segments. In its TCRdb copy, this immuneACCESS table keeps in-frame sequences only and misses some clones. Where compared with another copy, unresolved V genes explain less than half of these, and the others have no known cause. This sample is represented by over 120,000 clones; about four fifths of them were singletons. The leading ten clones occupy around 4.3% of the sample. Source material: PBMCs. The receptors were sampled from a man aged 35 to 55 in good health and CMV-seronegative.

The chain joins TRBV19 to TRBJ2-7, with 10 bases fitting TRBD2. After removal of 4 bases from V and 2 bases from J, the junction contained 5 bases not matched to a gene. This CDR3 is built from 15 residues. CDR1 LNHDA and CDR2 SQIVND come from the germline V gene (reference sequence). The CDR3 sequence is CASSKRTSGTYEQYF. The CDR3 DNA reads TGTGCCAGTAGTAAACGGACTAGCGGTACCTACGAGCAGTACTTC. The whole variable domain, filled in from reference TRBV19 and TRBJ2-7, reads DGGITQSPKYLFRKEGQNVTLSCEQNLNHDAMYWYRQDPGQGLRLIYYSQIVNDFQKGDIAEGYSVSREKKESFPLTVTSAQKNPTAFYLCASSKRTSGTYEQYFGPGTRLTVT.

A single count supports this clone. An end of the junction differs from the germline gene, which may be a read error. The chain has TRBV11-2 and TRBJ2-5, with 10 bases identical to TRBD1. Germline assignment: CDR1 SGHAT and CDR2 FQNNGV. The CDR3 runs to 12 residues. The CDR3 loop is CASSLGQGTRYF. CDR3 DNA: TGTGCCAGCAGCTTGGGACAGGGGACCCGGTACTTC.

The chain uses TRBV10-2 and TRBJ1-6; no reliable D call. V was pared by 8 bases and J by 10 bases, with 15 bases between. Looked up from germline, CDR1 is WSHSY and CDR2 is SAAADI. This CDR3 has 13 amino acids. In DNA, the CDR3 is TGCGCCAGCCTACGCAGCGAATCATCACCCCTCCACTTT. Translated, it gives CASLRSESSPLHF.

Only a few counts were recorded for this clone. The CDR3 DNA is TGTGCCAGCTCCAACACCCTAGCGGGGGGGACCTACAATGAGCAGTTCTTC. Protein: CASSNTLAGGTYNEQFF. The rearrangement links TRBV18 to TRBJ2-1; 12 nucleotides line up with TRBD2. V gave up 6 bases and J gave up 2 bases; unmatched junction bases: 8. The germline gives CDR1 KGHSH, CDR2 LQKENI. The CDR3 is made up of 17 amino acids.

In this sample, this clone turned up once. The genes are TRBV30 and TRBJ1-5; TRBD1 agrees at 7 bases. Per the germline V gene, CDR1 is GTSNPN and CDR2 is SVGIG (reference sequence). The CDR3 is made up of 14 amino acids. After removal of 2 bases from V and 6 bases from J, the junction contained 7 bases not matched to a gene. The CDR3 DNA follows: TGTGCCTGGAGTACGGGACAGTCTCCTCAGCCCCAGCATTTT. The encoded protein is CAWSTGQSPQPQHF. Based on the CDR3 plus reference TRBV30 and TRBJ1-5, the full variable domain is SQTIHQWPATLVQPVGSPLSLECTVEGTSNPNLYWYRQAAGRGLQLLFYSVGIGQISSEVPQNLSASRPQDRQFILSSKKLLLSDSGFYLCAWSTGQSPQPQHFGDGTRLSIL.

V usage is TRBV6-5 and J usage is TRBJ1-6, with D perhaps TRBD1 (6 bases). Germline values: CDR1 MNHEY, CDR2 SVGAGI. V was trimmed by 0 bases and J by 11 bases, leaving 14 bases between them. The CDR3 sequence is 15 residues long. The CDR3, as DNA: TGTGCCAGCAGTTACTCCGGCAGGGGTGCGGCACCCCTCCACTTT. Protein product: CASSYSGRGAAPLHF.

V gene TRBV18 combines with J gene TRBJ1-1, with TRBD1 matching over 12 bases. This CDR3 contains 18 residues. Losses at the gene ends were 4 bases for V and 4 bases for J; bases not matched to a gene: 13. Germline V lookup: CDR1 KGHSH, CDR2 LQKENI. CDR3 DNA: TGTGCCAGCTCACTTACCCCCGGGACAGGGGGCTTGGGCACTGAAGCTTTCTTT. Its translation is CASSLTPGTGGLGTEAFF.

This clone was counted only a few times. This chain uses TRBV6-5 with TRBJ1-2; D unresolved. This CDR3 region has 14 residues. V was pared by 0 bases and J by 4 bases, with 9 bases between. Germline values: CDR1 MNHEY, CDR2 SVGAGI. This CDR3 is CASSYSGGSYGYTF. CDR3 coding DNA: TGTGCCAGCAGTTACTCAGGAGGGAGCTATGGCTACACCTTC.

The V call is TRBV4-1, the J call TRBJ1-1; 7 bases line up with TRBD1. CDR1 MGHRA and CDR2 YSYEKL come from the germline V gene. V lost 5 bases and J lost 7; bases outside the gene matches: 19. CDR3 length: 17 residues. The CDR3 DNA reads TGCGCCAGCAGCGGAGGCCCACGCCGGGACAGATATGATGAAGCTTTCTTT. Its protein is CASSGGPRRDRYDEAFF.

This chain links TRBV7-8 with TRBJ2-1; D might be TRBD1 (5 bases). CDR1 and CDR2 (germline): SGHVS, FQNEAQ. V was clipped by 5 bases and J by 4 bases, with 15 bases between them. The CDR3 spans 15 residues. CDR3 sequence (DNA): TGTGCCAGCAGCCGACAGCCGACACAGTACAATGAGCAGTTCTTC. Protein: CASSRQPTQYNEQFF. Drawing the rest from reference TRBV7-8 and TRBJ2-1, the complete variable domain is GAGVSQSPRYKVAKRGQDVALRCDPISGHVSLFWYQQALGQGPEFLTYFQNEAQLDKSGLPSDRFFAERPEGSVSTLKIQRTQQEDSAVYLCASSRQPTQYNEQFFGPGTRLTVL.

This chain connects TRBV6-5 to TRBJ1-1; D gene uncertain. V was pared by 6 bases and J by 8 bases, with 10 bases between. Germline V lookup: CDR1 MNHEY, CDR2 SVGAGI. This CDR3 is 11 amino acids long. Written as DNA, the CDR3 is TGTGCCAGCAGACGTACGGGGGAAGCTTTCTTT. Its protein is CASRRTGEAFF.

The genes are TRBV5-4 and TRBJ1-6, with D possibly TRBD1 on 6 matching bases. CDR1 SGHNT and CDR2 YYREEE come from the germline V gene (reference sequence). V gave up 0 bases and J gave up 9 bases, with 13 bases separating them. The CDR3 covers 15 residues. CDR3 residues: CASSLAGQGISPLHF. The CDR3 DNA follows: TGTGCCAGCAGCTTGGCCGGTCAGGGGATTTCACCCCTCCACTTT.

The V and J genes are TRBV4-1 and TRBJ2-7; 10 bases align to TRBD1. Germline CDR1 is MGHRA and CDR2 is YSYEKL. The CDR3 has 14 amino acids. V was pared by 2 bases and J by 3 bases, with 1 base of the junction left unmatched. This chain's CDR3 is CASSQRTGGYEQYF. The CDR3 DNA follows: TGCGCCAGCAGCCAAAGGACAGGGGGCTACGAGCAGTACTTC.

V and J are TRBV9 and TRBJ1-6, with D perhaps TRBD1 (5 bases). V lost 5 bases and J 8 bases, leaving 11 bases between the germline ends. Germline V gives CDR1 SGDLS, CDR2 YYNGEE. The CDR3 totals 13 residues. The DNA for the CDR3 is TGTGCCAGCAGTGGGACTAAAGATTCACCCCTCCACTTT. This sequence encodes CASSGTKDSPLHF. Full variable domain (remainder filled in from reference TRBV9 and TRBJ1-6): DSGVTQTPKHLITATGQRVTLRCSPRSGDLSVYWYQQSLDQGLQFLIQYYNGEERAKGNILERFSAQQFPDLHSELNLSSLELGDSALYFCASSGTKDSPLHFGNGTRLTVT.

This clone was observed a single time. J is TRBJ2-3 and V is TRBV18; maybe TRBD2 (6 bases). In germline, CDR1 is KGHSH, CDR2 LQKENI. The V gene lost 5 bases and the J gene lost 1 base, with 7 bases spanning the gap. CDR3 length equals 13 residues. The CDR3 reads CASSSGGTDTQYF. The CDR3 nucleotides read TGTGCCAGCTCATCGGGGGGCACAGATACGCAGTATTTT.

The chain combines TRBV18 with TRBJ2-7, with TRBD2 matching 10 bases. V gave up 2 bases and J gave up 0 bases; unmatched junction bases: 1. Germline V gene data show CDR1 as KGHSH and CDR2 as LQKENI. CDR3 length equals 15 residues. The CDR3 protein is CASSPASGGSYEQYF. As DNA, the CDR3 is TGTGCCAGCTCACCAGCTAGCGGGGGCTCCTACGAGCAGTACTTC.

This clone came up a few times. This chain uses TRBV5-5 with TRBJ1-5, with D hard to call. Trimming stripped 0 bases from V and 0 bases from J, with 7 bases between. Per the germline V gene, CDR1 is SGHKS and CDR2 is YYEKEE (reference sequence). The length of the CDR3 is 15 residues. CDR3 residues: CASSLDSYSNQPQHF. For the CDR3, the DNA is TGTGCCAGCAGCTTGGACAGTTATAGCAATCAGCCCCAGCATTTT.

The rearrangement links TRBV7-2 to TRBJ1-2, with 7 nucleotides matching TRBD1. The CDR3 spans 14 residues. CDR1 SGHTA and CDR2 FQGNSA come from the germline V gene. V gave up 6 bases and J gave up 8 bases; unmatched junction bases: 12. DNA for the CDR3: TGTGCCAGCAGTTATTATACAGGGGATTACGGCTACACCTTC. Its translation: CASSYYTGDYGYTF.

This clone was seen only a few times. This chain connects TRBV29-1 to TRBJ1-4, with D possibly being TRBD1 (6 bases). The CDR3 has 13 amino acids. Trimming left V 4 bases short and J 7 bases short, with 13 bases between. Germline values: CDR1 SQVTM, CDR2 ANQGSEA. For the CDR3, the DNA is TGCAGCGTTGTGGGGGGGCGGAGTGAAAAACTGTTTTTT. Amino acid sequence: CSVVGGRSEKLFF.

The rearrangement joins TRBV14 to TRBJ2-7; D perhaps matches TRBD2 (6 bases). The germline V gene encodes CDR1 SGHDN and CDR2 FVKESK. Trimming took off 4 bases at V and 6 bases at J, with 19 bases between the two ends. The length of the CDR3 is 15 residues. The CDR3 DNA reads TGTGCCAGCAGCCCCCCACGGGCGGGGCTCGTCGAGCAGTACTTC. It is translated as CASSPPRAGLVEQYF. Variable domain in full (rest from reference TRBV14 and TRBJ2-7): EAGVTQFPSHSVIEKGQTVTLRCDPISGHDNLYWYRRVMGKEIKFLLHFVKESKQDESGMPNNRFLAERTGGTYSTLKVQPAELEDSGVYFCASSPPRAGLVEQYFGPGTRLTVT.

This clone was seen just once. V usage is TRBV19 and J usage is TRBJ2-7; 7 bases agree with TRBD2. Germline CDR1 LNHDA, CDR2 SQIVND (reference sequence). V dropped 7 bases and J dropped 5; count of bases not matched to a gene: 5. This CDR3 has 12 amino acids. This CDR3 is CASKARGDEQYF. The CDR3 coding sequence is TGTGCCAGTAAGGCTCGGGGGGACGAGCAGTACTTC.

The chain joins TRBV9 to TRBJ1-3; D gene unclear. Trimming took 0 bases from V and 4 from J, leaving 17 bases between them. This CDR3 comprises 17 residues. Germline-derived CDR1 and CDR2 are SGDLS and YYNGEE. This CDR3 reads CASSVGRGSLSGNTIYF. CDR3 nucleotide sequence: TGTGCCAGCAGCGTAGGGAGAGGGTCTCTTTCGGGAAACACCATATATTTT.

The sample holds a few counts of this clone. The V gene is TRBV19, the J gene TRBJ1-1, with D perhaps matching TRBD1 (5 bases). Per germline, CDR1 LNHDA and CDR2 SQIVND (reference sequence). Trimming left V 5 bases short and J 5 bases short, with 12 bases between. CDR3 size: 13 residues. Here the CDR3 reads CASSLQGGTEAFF. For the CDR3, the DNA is TGTGCCAGTAGTCTGCAGGGAGGGACTGAAGCTTTCTTT.

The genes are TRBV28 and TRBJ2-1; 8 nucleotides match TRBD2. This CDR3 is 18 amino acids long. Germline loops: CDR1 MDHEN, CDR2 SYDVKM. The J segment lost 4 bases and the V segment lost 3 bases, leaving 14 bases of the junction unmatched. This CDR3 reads CASSLTPGGANLYNEQFF. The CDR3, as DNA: TGTGCCAGCAGTTTGACCCCCGGGGGGGCTAACTTATACAATGAGCAGTTCTTC.

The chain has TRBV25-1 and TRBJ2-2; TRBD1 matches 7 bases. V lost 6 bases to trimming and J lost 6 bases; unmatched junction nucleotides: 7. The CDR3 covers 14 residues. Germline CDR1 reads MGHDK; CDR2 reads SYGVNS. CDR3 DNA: TGTGCCAGCAGACCACAGGGGTCGGCCGGGGAGCTGTTTTTT. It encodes CASRPQGSAGELFF.

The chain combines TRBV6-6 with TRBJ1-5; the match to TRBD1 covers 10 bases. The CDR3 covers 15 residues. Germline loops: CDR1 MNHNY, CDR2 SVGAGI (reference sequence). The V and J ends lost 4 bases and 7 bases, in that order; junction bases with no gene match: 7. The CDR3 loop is CASSSSGQGVQPQHF. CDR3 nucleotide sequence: TGTGCCAGCAGTTCCTCTGGACAGGGGGTACAGCCCCAGCATTTT.

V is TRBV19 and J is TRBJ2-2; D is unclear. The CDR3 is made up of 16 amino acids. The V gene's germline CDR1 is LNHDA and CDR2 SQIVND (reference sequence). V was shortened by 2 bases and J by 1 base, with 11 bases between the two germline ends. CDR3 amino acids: CASSIFGSGNTGELFF. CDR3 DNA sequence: TGTGCCAGTAGTATATTTGGGTCAGGGAACACCGGGGAGCTGTTTTTT.

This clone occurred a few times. Here the CDR3 reads CASSLDRRRDNSPLHF. CDR3 nucleotides: TGTGCCAGCAGCTTAGATCGCCGACGGGATAATTCACCCCTCCACTTT. The V gene is TRBV7-6, the J gene TRBJ1-6; D is unresolved. The CDR3 spans 16 residues. Trimming removed 1 base from V and 5 bases from J, with 12 bases in between. In germline, CDR1 is SGHVS, CDR2 FNYEAQ.

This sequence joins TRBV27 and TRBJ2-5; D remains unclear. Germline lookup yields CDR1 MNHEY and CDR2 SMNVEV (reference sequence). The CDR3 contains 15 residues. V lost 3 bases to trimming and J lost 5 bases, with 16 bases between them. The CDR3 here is CASSLGTPVRETQYF. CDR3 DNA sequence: TGTGCCAGCAGTTTGGGCACCCCAGTAAGGGAGACCCAGTACTTC.

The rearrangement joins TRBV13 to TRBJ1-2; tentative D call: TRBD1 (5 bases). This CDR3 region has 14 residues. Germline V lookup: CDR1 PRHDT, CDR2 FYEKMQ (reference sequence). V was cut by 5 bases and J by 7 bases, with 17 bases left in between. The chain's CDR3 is CASSLAGGGLGYTF. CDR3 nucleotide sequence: TGTGCCAGCAGCCTTGCTGGGGGAGGTCTTGGCTACACCTTC.